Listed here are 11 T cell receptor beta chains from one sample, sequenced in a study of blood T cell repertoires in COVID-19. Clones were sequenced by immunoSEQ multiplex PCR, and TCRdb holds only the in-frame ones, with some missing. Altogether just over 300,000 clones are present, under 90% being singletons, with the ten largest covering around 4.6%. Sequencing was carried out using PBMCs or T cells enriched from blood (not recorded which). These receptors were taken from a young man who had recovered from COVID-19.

Written as DNA, the CDR3 is TGTGCCAGCTCACCACCGGGACTGAGATCCTACGAGCAGTACTTC. As protein: CASSPPGLRSYEQYF. V and J are TRBV18 and TRBJ2-7; a weak D match, TRBD2 (6 bases). Between the trimmed V and J ends, which lost 0 bases and 1 base, there was a span of 10 bases. There are 15 residues in the CDR3. Germline V gives CDR1 KGHSH, CDR2 LQKENI.

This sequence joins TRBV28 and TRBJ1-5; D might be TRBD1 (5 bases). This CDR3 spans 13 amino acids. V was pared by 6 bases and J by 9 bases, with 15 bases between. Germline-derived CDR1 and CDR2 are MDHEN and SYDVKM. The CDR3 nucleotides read TGTGCCAGCAGGTGGACATTAGCTCGGCCCCAGCATTTT. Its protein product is CASRWTLARPQHF.

In DNA, the CDR3 is TGCGCCAGCAGCGGGGACAGGGGGCTAGGTACTGAAGCTTTCTTT. It is translated as CASSGDRGLGTEAFF. V and J are TRBV5-1 and TRBJ1-1, with 12 bases matching TRBD1. Germline CDR1 is SGHRS and CDR2 is YFSETQ. Germline trimming cut 4 bases from V and 5 bases from J; bases unmatched to any gene: 6. The CDR3 covers 15 residues.

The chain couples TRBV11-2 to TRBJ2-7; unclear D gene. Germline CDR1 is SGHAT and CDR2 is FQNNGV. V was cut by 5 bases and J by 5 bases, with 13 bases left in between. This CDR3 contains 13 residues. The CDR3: CASSHGWSDEQYF. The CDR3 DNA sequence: TGTGCCAGCAGCCATGGCTGGTCAGACGAGCAGTACTTC. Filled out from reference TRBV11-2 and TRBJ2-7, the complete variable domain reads EAGVAQSPRYKIIEKRQSVAFWCNPISGHATLYWYQQILGQGPKLLIQFQNNGVVDDSQLPKDRFSAERLKGVDSTLKIQPAKLEDSAVYLCASSHGWSDEQYFGPGTRLTVT.

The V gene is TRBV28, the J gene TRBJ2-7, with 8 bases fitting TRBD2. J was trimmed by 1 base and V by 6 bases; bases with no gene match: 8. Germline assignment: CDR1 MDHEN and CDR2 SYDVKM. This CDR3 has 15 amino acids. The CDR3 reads CASSPGGGRSYEQYF. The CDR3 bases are TGTGCCAGCAGCCCCGGGGGGGGGCGGTCCTACGAGCAGTACTTC. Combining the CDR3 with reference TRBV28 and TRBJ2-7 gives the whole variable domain DVKVTQSSRYLVKRTGEKVFLECVQDMDHENMFWYRQDPGLGLRLIYFSYDVKMKEKGDIPEGYSVSREKKERFSLILESASTNQTSMYLCASSPGGGRSYEQYFGPGTRLTVT.

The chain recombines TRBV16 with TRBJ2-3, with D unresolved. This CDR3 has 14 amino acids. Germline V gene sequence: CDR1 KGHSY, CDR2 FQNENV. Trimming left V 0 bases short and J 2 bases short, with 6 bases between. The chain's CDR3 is CASSQSRITDTQYF. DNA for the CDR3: TGTGCCAGCAGCCAATCCAGAATCACAGATACGCAGTATTTT.

The DNA of the CDR3 is TGTGCCAGCAGCCCAGGGGACAGGGGGTACGAAGATACGCAGTATTTT. Translation: CASSPGDRGYEDTQYF. The chain links TRBV7-9 to TRBJ2-3; 11 nucleotides match TRBD1. The CDR3 spans 16 residues. Trimming removed 5 bases from V and 5 bases from J; junction bases left unmatched: 9. Per germline, CDR1 SEHNR and CDR2 FQNEAQ (reference sequence).

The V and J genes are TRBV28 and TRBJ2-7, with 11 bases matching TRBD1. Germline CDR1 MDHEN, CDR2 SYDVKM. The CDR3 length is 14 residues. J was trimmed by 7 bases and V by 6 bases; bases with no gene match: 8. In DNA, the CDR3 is TGTGCCAGCAGCGCCCCGGGACAGGGGGTAGAGCAGTACTTC. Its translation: CASSAPGQGVEQYF.

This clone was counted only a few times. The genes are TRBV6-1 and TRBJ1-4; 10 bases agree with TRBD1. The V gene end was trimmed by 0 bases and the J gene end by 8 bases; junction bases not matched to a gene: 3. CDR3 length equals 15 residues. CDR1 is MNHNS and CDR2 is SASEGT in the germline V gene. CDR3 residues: CASSEAGQGGEKLFF. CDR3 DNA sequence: TGTGCCAGCAGTGAAGCTGGACAGGGGGGCGAAAAACTGTTTTTT.

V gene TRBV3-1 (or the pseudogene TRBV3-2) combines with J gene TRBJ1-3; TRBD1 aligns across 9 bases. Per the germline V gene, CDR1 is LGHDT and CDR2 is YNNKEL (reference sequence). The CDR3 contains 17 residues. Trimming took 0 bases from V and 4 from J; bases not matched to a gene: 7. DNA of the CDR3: TGTGCCAGCAGCCAAGATCCCGGGACAGGGTACGGAAACACCATATATTTT. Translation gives CASSQDPGTGYGNTIYF.

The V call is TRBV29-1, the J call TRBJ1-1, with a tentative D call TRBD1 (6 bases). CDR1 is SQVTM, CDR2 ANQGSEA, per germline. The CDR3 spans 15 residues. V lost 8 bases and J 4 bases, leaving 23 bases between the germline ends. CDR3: CSHLDSTGGGTEAFF. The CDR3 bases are TGCAGCCATTTGGACAGCACGGGGGGTGGCACTGAAGCTTTCTTT. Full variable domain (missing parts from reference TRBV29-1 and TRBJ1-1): SAVISQKPSRDICQRGTSLTIQCQVDSQVTMMFWYRQQPGQSLTLIATANQGSEATYESGFVIDKFPISRPNLTFSTLTVSNMSPEDSSIYLCSHLDSTGGGTEAFFGQGTRLTVV.